This T cell receptor beta chain originates from a study of human T cells and chemical hapten exposure. TCRdb passed the RACE reads through MiXCR, listing each CDR3 protein once. The repertoire includes approximately 28,000 distinct CDR3 sequences, roughly 10% of them detected once, and roughly 7.1% sits in the top ten. This clonotype was detected ten times or more. The germline V and J ends were trimmed by 7 bases and 0 bases, with 22 bases remaining between them. Germline V gives CDR1 LGHNA, CDR2 YSLEER. The CDR3 extends over 18 amino acids. Time point indicated: patch test 2, 6 weeks after DPC sensitization. Treatment defined: therapeutic diphenylcyclopropenone sensitization with weekly scalp DPC.

The V gene is TRBV4-3, the J gene TRBJ1-3, with no clear D. This TCR was recovered from a man younger than 45 with alopecia areata. Some clones in this sample may be carry-over from other donors' samples. The material was whole blood, obtained in connection with sensitization to the hapten diphenylcyclopropenone (DPC). Here the CDR3 DNA reads TGCGCCAGCAAAGGGAGTCTTGGTCCGACGGTCTCTGGAAACACCATATATTTT. This codes for CASKGSLGPTVSGNTIYF.